This TCR beta chain originates from a study of Ad26.COV2.S vaccination and SARS-CoV-2 variants. Whole-study context: Ad26.COV2.S was injected intramuscularly once or twice, 56 days apart. Study-level findings and limits: Recipients given vaccine exceeded placebo recipients in spike-specific TCR breadth.

The treatment denotes: some 19 received Ad26.COV2.S at low or high dose, single or two shots; about 5 received placebo; per-sample allocation not given. Collection of samples fell on day 63 after the first vaccine or placebo injection. Boston hosted the donor, who was an adult aged 18-55 years. Its platform was an Ad26 vector, and its expressed antigen was Wuhan-strain SARS-CoV-2 spike. This CDR3 spans 14 amino acids. Germline V gene sequence: CDR1 LNHDA, CDR2 SQIVND (reference sequence). V gave up 5 bases and J gave up 5 bases; unmatched junction bases: 7. Assay: immunoSEQ multiplex PCR; the TCRdb copy retains only in-frame clones and omits some. Found here are hundreds of thousands of clones, 90% of them singletons; the top ten hold 9% to 15%. In the case of this clone: The antigen remains undetermined.

Sample: peripheral blood, taken in a trial of Ad26.COV2.S vaccine versus placebo. The V gene is TRBV19, the J gene TRBJ2-7, with 9 bases identical to TRBD1. The TCR originated in a person aged 18-65 years who received the Ad26.COV2.S COVID-19 vaccine or a placebo. Here the CDR3 DNA reads TGTGCCAGTAGTTTACAGGGGGCGAAACACGAGCAGTACTTC. It codes for CASSLQGAKHEQYF.